A single sample gave rise to the 4 T cell receptor beta chains below, sequenced in a study of T cell clonality in common variable immunodeficiency. Study results and caveats: Reportedly, TCR beta sequences from common variable immunodeficiency showed fewer deletions and N-nucleotide insertions.

The method was immunoSEQ multiplex PCR; TCRdb's version includes in-frame clones alone and lacks a portion of them. The sample includes almost 20,000 clones, none of them occurring once. These receptors' targets are unknown. Sequencing input: peripheral blood mononuclear cells. Every receptor here comes from a human donor with common variable immunodeficiency.

This clone was seen repeatedly, ten times or more. The read is 3 residues too short to cover the CDR3 end, so that end is filled in from the germline J gene. This chain links TRBV4-1 with TRBJ2-7, with 11 bases fitting TRBD2. There are 15 residues in the CDR3. The ends lost 1 base at V and 3 bases at J; junction bases unmatched: 2. Germline V gives CDR1 MGHRA, CDR2 YSYEKL. The sequenced CDR3 bases are TGCGCCAGCAGCCAAGTTGGGACTAGCGGCTACGAG. Protein product: CASSQVGTSGYE. The full CDR3 is CASSQVGTSGYEQYF.

In its sample, this clone was seen many times. The read ends 3 residues before the CDR3 terminus; that terminus is restored from the germline J gene. This chain connects TRBV7-3 to TRBJ1-1; tentative D call: TRBD1 (5 bases). The V gene lost 5 bases and the J gene lost 2 bases, with 9 bases spanning the gap. Germline V gene lookup returns CDR1 SGHTA and CDR2 FQGTGA. This CDR3 contains 13 residues. The DNA read from the CDR3 is TGTGCCAGCAGCCCACAGGTTAACACTGAA. This sequence encodes CASSPQVNTE. The whole CDR3 sequence is CASSPQVNTEAFF.

This clone has ten or more counts. The sequenced fragment ends 3 residues before the CDR3 boundary, so the rest is inferred from the germline J gene. The J gene is TRBJ1-1, the V gene TRBV30; D ambiguous. The CDR3 contains 11 residues. V was shortened by 2 bases and J by 7 bases, with 8 bases between the two germline ends. From germline, CDR1 is GTSNPN and CDR2 SVGIG (reference sequence). The part of the CDR3 DNA that was read is TGTGCCTGGAGTAGTGGGCTTGAA. This sequence encodes CAWSSGLE. The whole CDR3 region reads CAWSSGLEAFF.

This clone occurred a few times. The sequenced fragment ends 3 residues before the CDR3 boundary, so the rest is inferred from the germline J gene. V usage is TRBV7-9 and J usage is TRBJ2-5, with 9 bases that match TRBD1. The CDR3 consists of 15 residues. Trimming removed 5 bases from V and 5 bases from J; junction bases left unmatched: 9. Germline values: CDR1 SEHNR, CDR2 FQNEAQ (reference sequence). The part of the CDR3 DNA that was read is TGTGCCAGCAGCCCAGTACAGGGGGCAGGGGAGACC. Protein sequence: CASSPVQGAGET. The whole CDR3 reads CASSPVQGAGETQYF.